The T cell receptor beta chain under discussion was sequenced for a study of cytomegalovirus exposure and HLA in healthy donors. This PCR relied on a set of 60 Vbeta primers and 13 Jbeta primers. Method: immunoSEQ multiplex PCR; TCRdb's copy keeps in-frame clones and lacks some. The sample has 130,000 to 150,000 clones; 84% are singletons. Whole-study results and caveats: In a later analysis, HLA-associated TCR beta chains were more clonally expanded than equally common others.

About this clone itself: The target antigen is unknown.

The CDR3 runs to 14 residues. CDR1 SQVTM and CDR2 ANQGSEA come from the germline V gene. V was cut by 4 bases and J by 6 bases, with 19 bases left in between. The origin of this receptor is a boy between 2 and 10 years old in good health and CMV-seronegative. The chain joins TRBV29-1 to TRBJ2-7; maybe TRBD1 (6 bases). Sequencing input: PBMCs. The CDR3 DNA reads TGCAGCGTTGTCTCCCCAACAGGGAAGAGCGAGCAGTACTTC. This encodes CSVVSPTGKSEQYF.